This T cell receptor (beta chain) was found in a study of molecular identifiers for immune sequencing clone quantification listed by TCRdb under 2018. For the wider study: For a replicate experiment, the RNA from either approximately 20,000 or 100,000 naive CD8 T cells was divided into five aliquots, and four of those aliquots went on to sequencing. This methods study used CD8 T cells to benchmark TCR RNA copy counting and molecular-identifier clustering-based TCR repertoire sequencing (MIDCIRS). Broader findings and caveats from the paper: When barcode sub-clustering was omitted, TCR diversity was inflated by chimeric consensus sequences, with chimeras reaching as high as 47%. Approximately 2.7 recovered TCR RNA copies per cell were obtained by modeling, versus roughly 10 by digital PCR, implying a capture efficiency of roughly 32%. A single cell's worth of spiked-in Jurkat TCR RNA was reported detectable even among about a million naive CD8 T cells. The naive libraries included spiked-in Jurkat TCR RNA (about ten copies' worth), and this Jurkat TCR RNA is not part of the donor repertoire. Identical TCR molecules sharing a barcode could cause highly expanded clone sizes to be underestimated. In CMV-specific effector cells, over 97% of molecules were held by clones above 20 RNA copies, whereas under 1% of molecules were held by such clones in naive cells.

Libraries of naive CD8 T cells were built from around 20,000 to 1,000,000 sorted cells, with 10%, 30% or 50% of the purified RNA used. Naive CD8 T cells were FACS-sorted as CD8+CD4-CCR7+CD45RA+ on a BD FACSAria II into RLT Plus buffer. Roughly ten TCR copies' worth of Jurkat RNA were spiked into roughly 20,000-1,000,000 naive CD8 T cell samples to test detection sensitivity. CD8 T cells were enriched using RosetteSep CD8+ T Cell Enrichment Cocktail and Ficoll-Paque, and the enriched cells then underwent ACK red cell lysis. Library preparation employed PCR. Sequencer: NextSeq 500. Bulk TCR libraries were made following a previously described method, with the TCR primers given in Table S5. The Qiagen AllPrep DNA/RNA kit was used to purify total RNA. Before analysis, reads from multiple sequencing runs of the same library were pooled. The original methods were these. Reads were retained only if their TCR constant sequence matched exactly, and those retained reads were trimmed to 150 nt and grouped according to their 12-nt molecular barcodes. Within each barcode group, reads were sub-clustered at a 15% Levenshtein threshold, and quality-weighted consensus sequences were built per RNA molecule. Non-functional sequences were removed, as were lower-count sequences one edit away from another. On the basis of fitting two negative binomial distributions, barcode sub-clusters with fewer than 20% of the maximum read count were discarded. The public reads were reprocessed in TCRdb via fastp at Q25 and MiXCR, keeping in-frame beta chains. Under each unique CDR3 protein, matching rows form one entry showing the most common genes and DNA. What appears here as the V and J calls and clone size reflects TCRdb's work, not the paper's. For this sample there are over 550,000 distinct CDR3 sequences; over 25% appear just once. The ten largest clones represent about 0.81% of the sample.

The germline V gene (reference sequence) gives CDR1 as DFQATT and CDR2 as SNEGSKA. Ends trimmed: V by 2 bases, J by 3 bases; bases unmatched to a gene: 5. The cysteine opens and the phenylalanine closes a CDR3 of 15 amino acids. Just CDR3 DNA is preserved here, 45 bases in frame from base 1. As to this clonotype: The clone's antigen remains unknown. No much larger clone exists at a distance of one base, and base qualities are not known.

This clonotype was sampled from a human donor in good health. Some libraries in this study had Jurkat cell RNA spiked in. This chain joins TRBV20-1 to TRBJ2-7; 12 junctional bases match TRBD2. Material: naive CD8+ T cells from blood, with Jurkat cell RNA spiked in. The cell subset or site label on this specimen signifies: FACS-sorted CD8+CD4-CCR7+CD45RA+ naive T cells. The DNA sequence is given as TGCAGTGCTAGACGGCTAGCGGGAGGGTACTACGAGCAGTACTTC. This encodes CSARRLAGGYYEQYF.